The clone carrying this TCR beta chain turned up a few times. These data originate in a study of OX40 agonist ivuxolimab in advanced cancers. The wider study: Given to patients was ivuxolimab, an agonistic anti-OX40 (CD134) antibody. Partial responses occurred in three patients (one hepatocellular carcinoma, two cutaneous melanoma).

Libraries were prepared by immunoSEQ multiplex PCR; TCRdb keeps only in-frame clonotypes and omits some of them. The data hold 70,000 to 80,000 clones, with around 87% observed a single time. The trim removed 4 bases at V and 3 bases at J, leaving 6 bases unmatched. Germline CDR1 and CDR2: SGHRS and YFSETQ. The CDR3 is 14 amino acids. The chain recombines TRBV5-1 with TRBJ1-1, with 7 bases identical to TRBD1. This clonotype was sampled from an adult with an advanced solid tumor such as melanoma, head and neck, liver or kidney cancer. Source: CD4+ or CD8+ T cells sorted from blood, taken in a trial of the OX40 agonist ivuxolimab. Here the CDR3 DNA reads TGCGCCAGCAGCACCGGGACAGACTACACTGAAGCTTTCTTT. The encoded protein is CASSTGTDYTEAFF.